This TCR beta chain was captured by sequencing in a study of T cell repertoires in cytomegalovirus infection (dated by TCRdb to 2018 to 2020). The study in broad terms: Because public TCR beta signatures pointed to carriage of CMV infection together with the matching HLA type, the HLA type of each donor mattered for the analysis.

TCRdb shows the sequencer as Illumina HiSeq 1500. TCRdb reanalyzed the raw reads on its own, using fastp at Q25 for trimming and MiXCR for clone calling, and kept in-frame beta chains. Rows with one shared CDR3 protein collapse into an entry with the most common genes and DNA. For this sample there are 70,000 to 75,000 distinct CDR3 sequences; 4% appear just once. Jointly, the top ten make up around 21% of the sample. This clonotype appeared many times. Its antigen is not yet known. Qualities for individual bases were not recorded, and no much larger clone is one base off. Sequences DFQATT (CDR1) and SNEGSKA (CDR2) are obtained from the germline V gene (reference sequence). The CDR3 runs 11 residues from the cysteine to the phenylalanine. Only the CDR3 part of the read is kept: 33 bases, read in frame from the first base. Trimming takes 6 bases from V and 7 bases from J, and the germline ends sit 12 bases apart.

Study-wide findings and limitations: The ex vivo response was dominated by HLA-C-restricted CMV-specific TCR beta clonotypes, and the single most frequent clonotype in two of eight donors was supplied by these HLA-C-restricted clonotypes. Cumulative frequency of public TCR beta family members discriminated carriers of CMV infection plus the relevant HLA type in this cohort and an independent 352-donor cohort.

The specimen sequenced was PBMCs. The source is a human donor in good health (CMV status not recorded). Some clones in this sample may be carry-over from other donors' samples. The chain employs TRBV20-1 and TRBJ1-2, with TRBD1 perhaps the D gene, on 6 matching bases. This receptor carries the CDR3 CSANRDGGYTF. The nucleotides read TGCAGTGCAAACAGGGACGGTGGCTACACCTTC.